This is a list of T cell receptor beta chains from one sample in a study of early T cells in non-severe SARS-CoV-2 infection. TCRdb passed the 5' RACE reads through MiXCR, listing each CDR3 protein once. The sample holds roughly 65,000 distinct CDR3 sequences; 10% to 15% are singletons and the top ten take less than 2%. The sample consisted of whole blood. All receptors derive from an adult who was a healthcare worker with PCR-confirmed SARS-CoV-2 infection or an uninfected control (not recorded which). The CDR3 runs from the conserved cysteine through the conserved F or W. D genes are given only for firm matches. Where a row states a size, it is once, few, many or the class of an expanded clone; other rows omit it.

TRBV28	.	few	TRBJ2-1	TGTGCCAGCAGGGGGTCGACCCGCTACAATGAGCAGTTCTTC	CASRGSTRYNEQFF
TRBV7-9	.	few	TRBJ2-3	TGTGCCAGCAGCTTAGGAGCAGGACGTAGCACAGATACGCAGTATTTT	CASSLGAGRSTDTQYF
TRBV19	.	.	TRBJ2-7	TGTGCCAGTAGCCCGCCCCTAGCGTACGAGCAGTACTTC	CASSPPLAYEQYF
TRBV3-1	.	many	TRBJ2-4	TGTGCCAGCAGCCAGGCCAGGATACTAGCCAAAAACATTCAGTACTTC	CASSQARILAKNIQYF
TRBV24-1	TRBD1	few	TRBJ2-1	TGTGCCACCAGTGATGCGGACAGGGGGCGATCTGAGCAGTTCTTC	CATSDADRGRSEQFF
TRBV30	TRBD1	many	TRBJ2-1	TGTGCCTGGAGTGACGGGACAGGGCTTTACAATGAGCAGTTCTTC	CAWSDGTGLYNEQFF
TRBV6-2/TRBV6-3	.	.	TRBJ2-2	TGTGCCAGCACGTGGCTACCAAACACCGGGGAGCTGTTTTTT	CASTWLPNTGELFF
TRBV29-1	TRBD1	many	TRBJ1-4	TGCAGCGCAGCAGGACAGGGGGGGGAAAAACTGTTTTTT	CSAAGQGGEKLFF
TRBV29-1	.	.	TRBJ2-5	TGCAGCGTTGAATCAGGGCTGGTGGAGACCCAGTACTTC	CSVESGLVETQYF
TRBV11-2	.	.	TRBJ2-7	TGTGCCAGCAGCTCCCCGCGGGGCTACGAGCAGTACTTC	CASSSPRGYEQYF
TRBV6-6	.	many	TRBJ1-6	TGTGCCAGCAGTTACTTACTGAGGGACGGCGTAAGCAATTCACCCCTCCACTTT	CASSYLLRDGVSNSPLHF
TRBV20-1	.	.	TRBJ2-3	TGCAGTGCTAGAGATCCGACCCGGATTAGCACAGATACGCAGTATTTT	CSARDPTRISTDTQYF
TRBV6-2/TRBV6-3	TRBD1	many	TRBJ1-2	TGTGCCAGCAGAAGGGACAGCCTACTAATCTATGGCTACACCTTC	CASRRDSLLIYGYTF
TRBV30	.	few	TRBJ1-6	TGTGCCTGGAGTGTGCGGGCTAGCTCCTATAATTCACCCCTCCACTTT	CAWSVRASSYNSPLHF
TRBV7-2	TRBD2	.	TRBJ2-3	TGTGCCAGCAGCTCCCTGTCGACTAGCGGGGGCACAGATACGCAGTATTTT	CASSSLSTSGGTDTQYF
TRBV2	.	.	TRBJ2-7	TGTGCCAGCAGTGAAATGAGATTGGGCGAGCAGTACTTC	CASSEMRLGEQYF
TRBV5-1	TRBD1	many	TRBJ1-2	TGCGCCAGCAGTTACGACAGGGGCGGCTATGGCTACACCTTC	CASSYDRGGYGYTF